This entry is about one T cell receptor beta chain. Its matching antigen is unknown. Each donor had roughly 2.3 ml of blood drawn. This sample was included in a study of monozygotic twins with inflammatory bowel disease. Study-wide points: No distinction between different T cell subtypes was possible.

With the 5' RACE reads reprocessed, TCRdb shows one record per CDR3 protein and no DNA. This sample contains 350,000 to 550,000 distinct CDR3 sequences. Germline loops: CDR1 SGHTA, CDR2 FQGTGA. The CDR3 length is 16 residues. The chain recombines TRBV7-3 with TRBJ1-1. The TCR was taken from a human donor with ulcerative colitis or Crohn's disease, or a healthy co-twin of an affected twin (not recorded which). Sequenced input: blood. CDR3 residues: CASSLSRVGSNTEAFF. Looking up the rest from reference TRBV7-3 and TRBJ1-1 gives the full variable domain: GAGVSQTPSNKVTEKGKYVELRCDPISGHTALYWYRQSLGQGPEFLIYFQGTGAADDSGLPNDRFFAVRPEGSVSTLKIQRTERGDSAVYLCASSLSRVGSNTEAFFGQGTRLTVV.